This note documents a single TCR beta chain sequence. This entry is derived from a study of OX40 agonist ivuxolimab in advanced cancers. Trimming pared 1 base from V and 0 bases from J, leaving 7 bases between. The CDR3 runs 15 residues. Looked up from germline, CDR1 is MNHNS and CDR2 is SASEGT. The repertoire was sequenced with immunoSEQ multiplex PCR; TCRdb's copy has only in-frame clones and lacks some. The sample consists of 72,000 or so clones, over 75% of them appearing once. This TCR came from an adult with an advanced solid tumor such as melanoma, head and neck, liver or kidney cancer. Sequencing used CD4+ or CD8+ T cells sorted from blood, obtained in a trial of the OX40 agonist ivuxolimab. The chain joins TRBV6-1 to TRBJ1-5; D ambiguous. The CDR3 region has the DNA TGTGCCAGCAGTGAAGGACGTTATAGCAATCAGCCCCAGCATTTT. Protein product: CASSEGRYSNQPQHF.